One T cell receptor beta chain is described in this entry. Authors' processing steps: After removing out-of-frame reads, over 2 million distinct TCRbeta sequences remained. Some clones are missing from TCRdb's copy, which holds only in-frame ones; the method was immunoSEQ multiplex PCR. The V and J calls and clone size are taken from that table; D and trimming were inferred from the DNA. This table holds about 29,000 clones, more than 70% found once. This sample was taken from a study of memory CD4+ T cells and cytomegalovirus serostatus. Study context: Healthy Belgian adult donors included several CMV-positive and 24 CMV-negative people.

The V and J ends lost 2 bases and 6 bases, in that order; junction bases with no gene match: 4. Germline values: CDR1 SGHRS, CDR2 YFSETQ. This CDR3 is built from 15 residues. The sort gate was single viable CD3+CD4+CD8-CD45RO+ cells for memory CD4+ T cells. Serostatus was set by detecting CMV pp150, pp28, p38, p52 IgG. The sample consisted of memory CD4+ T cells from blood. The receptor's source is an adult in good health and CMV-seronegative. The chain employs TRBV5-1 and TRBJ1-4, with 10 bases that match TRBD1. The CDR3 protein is CASSLGGQGYEKLFF. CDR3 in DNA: TGCGCCAGCAGCTTAGGGGGACAGGGGTATGAAAAACTGTTTTTT.